This entry is about one TCR beta chain. This clonotype appeared many times. Its cognate antigen has yet to be identified. No base quality values were provided; no much bigger clone lies one nucleotide off. These data belong to a study of CD8 T cells in ankylosing spondylitis (TCRdb year 2017). Background on the whole study: The study set out to find disease-linked TCR variants by profiling T cell receptor beta repertoires in ankylosing spondylitis patients and healthy donors. The whole study cohort included 108 healthy donors and about two dozen ankylosing spondylitis patients. Peripheral blood samples were taken, and synovial fluid was additionally collected from ankylosing spondylitis patients.

Study-wide conclusions, independent of this receptor: Significant enrichment of the disease-linked clones was reported in matched synovial fluid samples from ankylosing spondylitis patients. Blood from ankylosing spondylitis patients appeared to be characterized by a TCR beta motif composed of 7 to 9 highly homologous amino acid variants. A CD8+ phenotype was shown by the disease-linked clones, which were found at relatively low frequencies in peripheral blood. Some TCR beta motif variants had previously been reported in synovial fluid and blood of reactive arthritis patients, which suggested common disease-initiation mechanisms.

The CDR3, cysteine through phenylalanine, is 14 amino acids long. Just CDR3 DNA is preserved here, 42 bases in frame from base 1. V sheds 7 bases and J sheds 5 bases, leaving 18 bases between their ends. Reading the germline V gene (reference sequence) gives CDR1 LGHDT and CDR2 YNNKEL. TCRdb records Illumina HiSeq 2500 as the sequencer. TCR beta libraries were prepared by quantitative 5'-RACE with molecular barcodes. The published analysis was carried out like this. A new computational method, built on a probabilistic model of VDJ rearrangement, was used to identify disease-linked TCR variants. TCRdb itself trimmed the public reads at Q25 with fastp, ran MiXCR and retained productive beta chains. Rows with a matching CDR3 protein are joined into one entry that keeps the most common DNA and genes. The V and J calls reflect TCRdb's pipeline rather than the authors' work. Across this sample there are around 150,000 distinct CDR3 sequences, with 7.3% seen only once. The ten largest clones add up to 9.5% to 15% of the sample.

The sequence is built from TRBV3-1 and TRBJ2-7; a tentative D match to TRBD1 spans 5 bases. Specimen: blood, either unsorted or a sorted T cell fraction (not recorded which). The source of this sequence is a female donor with ankylosing spondylitis or in good health (not recorded which). Here the CDR3 is given as CASTDSYRTHEQYF. The DNA sequence is given as TGTGCCAGCACCGATAGTTACAGGACCCACGAGCAGTACTTC.